The 29 T cell receptor beta chains below come from one sample, sequenced in a study of blood T cell repertoires in COVID-19. Assay used: immunoSEQ multiplex PCR; TCRdb lists only in-frame clones, some missing. The sample yields some 26,000 clones, 72% seen once. The sequenced sample consisted of peripheral blood. These receptors came from a woman older than 75 with acute or convalescent COVID-19.

This clone has just one count. V usage is TRBV24-1 and J usage is TRBJ1-2; no firm D call. Looked up from germline, CDR1 is KGHDR and CDR2 is SFDVKD. The CDR3 covers 11 residues. The V gene lost 4 bases and the J gene lost 8 bases, with 7 bases spanning the gap. The CDR3 reads CATSENEGYTF. CDR3 coding DNA: TGTGCCACCAGTGAGAATGAGGGCTACACCTTC.

The rearrangement links TRBV5-1 to TRBJ2-1, with 9 nucleotides matching TRBD1. This CDR3 has 12 amino acids. V lost 4 bases to trimming and J lost 14 bases; unmatched junction nucleotides: 7. CDR1 is SGHRS, CDR2 YFSETQ, per germline. CDR3 nucleotide sequence: TGCGCCAGCAGCGAACCACAGGGGGCGAAGTTCTTC. It translates to CASSEPQGAKFF.

The chain uses TRBV18 and TRBJ2-7; 9 nucleotides line up with TRBD1. The CDR3 contains 13 residues. CDR1 is KGHSH and CDR2 is LQKENI in the germline V gene. V shed 3 bases, J shed 5 bases, and the junction held 2 bases outside the gene matches. CDR3 DNA: TGTGCCAGCTCACCGGGACAGGGAAACGAGCAGTACTTC. This encodes CASSPGQGNEQYF.

V is TRBV5-1 and J is TRBJ2-1; 11 nucleotides line up with TRBD2. The germline CDR1 and CDR2 sequences are SGHRS and YFSETQ. The trim removed 4 bases at V and 2 bases at J, leaving 5 bases unmatched. The CDR3 contains 16 residues. The CDR3 protein is CASSPGTSGAYNEQFF. CDR3 DNA sequence: TGCGCCAGCAGCCCGGGGACTAGCGGAGCCTACAATGAGCAGTTCTTC.

This clone was counted at least ten times. The chain has TRBV18 and TRBJ2-1; 9 positions match TRBD1. The CDR3 runs to 15 residues. Germline trimming cut 2 bases from V and 7 bases from J; bases unmatched to any gene: 6. Germline CDR1 and CDR2: KGHSH and LQKENI. CDR3 in DNA: TGTGCCAGCTCACCATCTGGACAGGGGATTAATGAGCAGTTCTTC. It is translated as CASSPSGQGINEQFF.

The V and J genes are TRBV30 and TRBJ2-1; a weak D match, TRBD2 (6 bases). The V end lost 4 bases, the J end lost 13 bases, and 17 bases lay between the germline ends. The germline V gene has CDR1 GTSNPN and CDR2 SVGIG (reference sequence). This CDR3 spans 12 amino acids. The CDR3 nucleotides are TGTGCCTGGAAACGGGGCGGCGGGGTTCAGTTCTTC. Protein product: CAWKRGGGVQFF.

The rearrangement uses TRBV7-9 and TRBJ1-2; 8 bases align to TRBD1. The V gene end was trimmed by 5 bases and the J gene end by 7 bases; junction bases not matched to a gene: 12. Germline CDR1 and CDR2: SEHNR and FQNEAQ (reference sequence). The CDR3 sequence is 15 residues long. CDR3 amino acids: CASSPNARTGRGYTF. The CDR3 nucleotides are TGTGCCAGCAGCCCCAATGCCCGGACAGGGCGTGGCTACACCTTC.

The chain combines TRBV12-3 or TRBV12-4 with TRBJ1-1; possibly TRBD1 for D (5 bases). The CDR3 is 13 residues long. The germline V and J ends were trimmed by 6 bases and 4 bases, with 12 bases remaining between them. CDR3 sequence (DNA): TGTGCCAGCAGCCCTCTGGGGGGCACTGAAGCTTTCTTT. Its translation: CASSPLGGTEAFF.

This chain uses TRBV7-9 with TRBJ2-1, with 8 bases matching TRBD1. Trimming removed 5 bases from V and 6 bases from J; junction bases left unmatched: 12. The length of the CDR3 is 16 residues. Germline lookup yields CDR1 SEHNR and CDR2 FQNEAQ (reference sequence). For the CDR3, the DNA is TGTGCCAGCAGCCCGGGTCTGGGCCAGGGGGCCAATGAGCAGTTCTTC. Translating it yields CASSPGLGQGANEQFF.

This chain connects TRBV28 to TRBJ1-2; D is unclear. The ends were cut back, 4 bases at V and 3 bases at J, with 12 bases in the middle. The CDR3 is made up of 14 amino acids. Per germline, CDR1 MDHEN and CDR2 SYDVKM. In nucleotides, the CDR3 is TGTGCCAGCAGTTCACCCCCGGGTCACTATGGCTACACCTTC. It encodes CASSSPPGHYGYTF.

The chain links TRBV5-4 to TRBJ2-2; 8 bases match TRBD1. V lost 5 bases and J lost 2; bases outside the gene matches: 8. In germline, CDR1 is SGHNT, CDR2 YYREEE (reference sequence). This CDR3 has 16 amino acids. The CDR3 is CASSSNRGSNTGELFF. The DNA of the CDR3 is TGTGCCAGCAGTTCTAACAGGGGGTCTAACACCGGGGAGCTGTTTTTT.

The rearrangement uses TRBV2 and TRBJ2-3, with 9 positions matching TRBD2. V lost 7 bases and J lost 1; bases outside the gene matches: 9. This CDR3 region has 16 residues. Germline CDR1 is SNHLY and CDR2 is FYNNEI. CDR3 DNA sequence: TGTGCCAGCAACTCTCGGCGGGAGGGTGGCACAGATACGCAGTATTTT. This gives the protein CASNSRREGGTDTQYF. Using reference TRBV2 and TRBJ2-3 for the parts outside the CDR3, the full variable domain is EPEVTQTPSHQVTQMGQEVILRCVPISNHLYFYWYRQILGQKVEFLVSFYNNEISEKSEIFDDQFSVERPDGSNFTLKIRSTKLEDSAMYFCASNSRREGGTDTQYFGPGTRLTVL.

Only one count was recorded for this clone. The chain couples TRBV2 to TRBJ1-6; unclear D gene. V was cut by 6 bases and J by 8 bases, with 14 bases left in between. Germline CDR1 SNHLY, CDR2 FYNNEI. This CDR3 contains 14 residues. The CDR3 DNA sequence: TGTGCCAGCAGCCTAGCCTTCCTCGATTCACCCCTCCACTTT. It encodes CASSLAFLDSPLHF.

Written as DNA, the CDR3 is TGTGCCAGTAGTATAACCGGGGGCCAAGAGACCCAGTACTTC. Protein sequence: CASSITGGQETQYF. This sequence joins TRBV19 and TRBJ2-5; possible D gene TRBD2, 6 bases. The CDR3 spans 14 residues. CDR1 and CDR2 from the germline V gene are LNHDA and SQIVND (reference sequence). Trimming took 2 bases from V and 1 from J, leaving 8 bases between them.

In its sample, this clone was seen a few times. The genes are TRBV3-1 (or the pseudogene TRBV3-2) and TRBJ1-1; 7 nucleotides line up with TRBD1. CDR1 and CDR2 from the germline V gene are LGHDT and YNNKEL (reference sequence). The CDR3 totals 14 residues. Germline trimming cut 4 bases from V and 3 bases from J; bases unmatched to any gene: 5. The DNA of the CDR3 is TGTGCCAGCAGCCGAACCGACAGGGACACTGAAGCTTTCTTT. Amino acids: CASSRTDRDTEAFF.

V gene TRBV3-1 (or the pseudogene TRBV3-2) combines with J gene TRBJ2-7; D perhaps matches TRBD1 (6 bases). The CDR3 runs 15 residues. CDR1 LGHDT and CDR2 YNNKEL come from the germline V gene (reference sequence). The V gene lost 4 bases and the J gene lost 2 bases, with 15 bases spanning the gap. The CDR3 region has the DNA TGTGCCAGCAGCCCCCTCGGACAGTTCCCCTACGAGCAGTACTTC. This translates into CASSPLGQFPYEQYF.

The chain combines TRBV15 with TRBJ1-2; D remains unclear. Trimming removed 0 bases at V and 4 bases at J, with 6 bases between. The CDR3 contains 13 residues. Germline loops: CDR1 LNHNV, CDR2 YYDKDF (reference sequence). For the CDR3, the DNA is TGTGCCACCAGCAGAGATCCGGGCTATGGCTACACCTTC. Translating it yields CATSRDPGYGYTF.

The chain has TRBV19 and TRBJ2-7; unclear D gene. CDR3 length: 16 amino acids. CDR1 and CDR2 (germline): LNHDA, SQIVND (reference sequence). V gave up 4 bases and J gave up 1 base, with 17 bases separating them. CDR3 residues: CASSTRLTDESYEQYF. CDR3 nucleotides: TGTGCCAGTAGTACACGACTGACGGATGAGTCCTACGAGCAGTACTTC.

The chain uses TRBV19 and TRBJ2-7; TRBD1 aligns across 8 bases. The trim removed 2 bases at V and 0 bases at J, leaving 12 bases unmatched. Germline-derived CDR1 and CDR2 are LNHDA and SQIVND (reference sequence). The length of the CDR3 is 18 residues. The CDR3 spells CASSIFGTGTGNSYEQYF. The DNA for the CDR3 is TGTGCCAGTAGTATATTTGGGACGGGGACAGGAAACTCCTACGAGCAGTACTTC.

This chain links TRBV3-1 (or the pseudogene TRBV3-2) with TRBJ2-2; 11 positions match TRBD2. Germline V gene data show CDR1 as LGHDT and CDR2 as YNNKEL (reference sequence). The CDR3 is 17 amino acids. Germline trimming cut 1 base from V and 4 bases from J; bases unmatched to any gene: 5. The CDR3 nucleotides are TGTGCCAGCAGCCAAGCCTGGGGGACTAGCGGCACCGGGGAGCTGTTTTTT. Amino acid sequence: CASSQAWGTSGTGELFF.

The V gene is TRBV4-1, the J gene TRBJ2-5; a possible D gene is TRBD1 (5 bases). Trimming stripped 4 bases from V and 2 bases from J, with 8 bases between. The CDR3 totals 13 residues. Germline V gives CDR1 MGHRA, CDR2 YSYEKL. CDR3 sequence (DNA): TGCGCCAGCAGCCTCCGACAGCAAGAGACCCAGTACTTC. It is translated as CASSLRQQETQYF.

This chain joins TRBV7-9 and TRBJ1-2; no firm D call. The CDR3 contains 13 residues. The V end lost 1 base, the J end lost 5 bases, and 8 bases lay between the germline ends. Germline loops: CDR1 SEHNR, CDR2 FQNEAQ (reference sequence). In nucleotides, the CDR3 is TGTGCCAGCAGCTTAGGGGAGGAATATGGCTACACCTTC. Protein: CASSLGEEYGYTF.

The chain carries TRBV6-6 and TRBJ1-5; D gene uncertain. Between the trimmed V and J ends, which lost 8 bases and 7 bases, there was a span of 12 bases. The CDR3 sequence is 12 residues long. Germline CDR1 and CDR2: MNHNY and SVGAGI (reference sequence). The CDR3 region has the DNA TGTGCCAGCGAGGAGGGAAGACAGCCCCAGCATTTT. Translating it yields CASEEGRQPQHF.

V usage is TRBV20-1 and J usage is TRBJ1-2; no clear D gene. Trimming took 5 bases from V and 8 from J, leaving 6 bases between them. This CDR3 comprises 9 residues. Germline CDR1 DFQATT, CDR2 SNEGSKA (reference sequence). The CDR3 here is CSAFLGYTF. The DNA for the CDR3 is TGCAGTGCTTTCCTGGGCTACACCTTC.

The V and J genes are TRBV6-5 and TRBJ2-2; TRBD2 agrees at 13 bases. CDR3 size: 15 residues. The V gene's germline CDR1 is MNHEY and CDR2 SVGAGI. CDR3 nucleotide sequence: TGTCCCCCGGGGACTAGCGGGGAAAACACCGGGGAGCTGTTTTTT. Protein: CPPGTSGENTGELFF.

This chain joins TRBV4-1 and TRBJ2-1; 7 nucleotides agree with TRBD1. V trimming: 0 bases; J trimming: 13 bases; junction bases outside the gene matches: 6. Germline lookup yields CDR1 MGHRA and CDR2 YSYEKL. This CDR3 contains 13 residues. The CDR3 reads CASSQEEGDRQFF. The DNA of the CDR3 is TGCGCCAGCAGCCAAGAAGAGGGGGACAGACAGTTCTTC.

The V gene is TRBV29-1, the J gene TRBJ2-2; maybe TRBD1 (5 bases). Trimming removed 6 bases from V and 1 base from J, with 6 bases in between. In germline, CDR1 is SQVTM, CDR2 ANQGSEA. This CDR3 contains 12 residues. For the CDR3, the DNA is TGCAGCGTAGACAGGAACACCGGGGAGCTGTTTTTT. Translated: CSVDRNTGELFF.

This chain uses TRBV7-9 with TRBJ1-1; D is possibly TRBD1 (6 bases). Germline CDR1 is SEHNR and CDR2 is FQNEAQ (reference sequence). The CDR3 is 11 amino acids. The ends were cut back, 6 bases at V and 7 bases at J, with 9 bases in the middle. CDR3 residues: CASRSDSEAFF. CDR3 sequence (DNA): TGTGCCAGCAGATCGGACAGTGAAGCTTTCTTT.

The chain joins TRBV2 to TRBJ1-6; tentatively, D is TRBD1 (6 bases). This CDR3 spans 17 amino acids. Between the trimmed V and J ends, which lost 6 bases and 0 bases, there was a span of 15 bases. Germline CDR1 and CDR2: SNHLY and FYNNEI. CDR3 in amino acids: CASRPYQGSSYNSPLHF. The CDR3 DNA is TGTGCCAGCAGGCCATACCAGGGGAGCTCCTATAATTCACCCCTCCACTTT.